This T cell receptor beta chain derives from a study of blood T cell repertoires in COVID-19 (TCRdb year 2020). Some background on the complete study: Samples covering the acute and convalescent phases of COVID-19 were provided by collaborators in the United States, Italy and Spain. The prospective study material was composed of cDNA or gDNA derived from T cells, B-cell-depleted T cells, or PBMCs. The dataset comprised deeply sampled blood TCRbeta repertoires from subjects exposed to, actively infected with, or recovered from COVID-19. The repertoires were released in a freely available public database intended as a resource for research on the immune response to SARS-CoV-2. The samples were drawn from two sources: the first 160 participants of the ongoing ImmuneRACE study, and fewer than 1,500 subjects contributed by 6 global collaborators. The sample metadata nearly always contained a de-identified subject ID, COVID-19 status, age in years and sex. Where HLA class I and class II types were available, the types were taken from metadata supplied by the sample provider, not from assay-based typing.

TCRbeta CDR3 regions were amplified from genomic DNA by means of the immunoSEQ Assay, a bias-controlled multiplex PCR. The source study handled its data this way. Within the assay, amplification of reference gene primers was used to estimate how many nucleated cells each sample contained. Sequence reads were collapsed and filtered to measure the absolute abundance of every unique TCRbeta CDR3 rearrangement. For each sample, productive Simpson clonality was calculated as the square root of Simpson's diversity index over productive rearrangements. TCRdb retrieved this table from immuneACCESS and kept in-frame rearrangements only. Not all clones are present; in checked studies, unresolved V genes account for under half, and no reason is known for the remainder. V, J and clone size are those of that table, while D and trimming were read from the DNA. This sample is represented by tens of thousands of clones; 65% to 70% of them were singletons. The leading ten clones occupy about a sixth of the sample.

On this clone: No cognate antigen has been identified for it. No much larger clonotype is one base removed from it; base qualities were not supplied.

The CDR3 sequence holds 14 residues, the cysteine and phenylalanine included. The entry retains the CDR3 DNA only, 42 bases that are in frame from base 1. V was cut back by 4 bases and J by 2 bases, leaving a gap of 11 bases between them. CDR1 LGHNA and CDR2 YNFKEQ are derived from the germline V gene. General findings and caveats noted by the study authors: How much clinical and demographic metadata was included differed by source and by participant, and the metadata was provided uncurated.

The collaborating institutions used their own protocols to collect whole blood in K2EDTA tubes. Collaborator samples were shipped for TCRbeta analysis as frozen whole blood, isolated PBMCs, or DNA extracted from either sample type. This clonotype was obtained from a human donor in a cohort sampled during active COVID-19. The sample was peripheral blood. The sequence is built from TRBV4-2 and TRBJ2-5, with TRBD1 tentatively as D gene (5 bases match). The CDR3 in this case is CASSPVGQQETQYF. The sequence in DNA is TGTGCCAGCAGCCCAGTGGGGCAGCAAGAGACCCAGTACTTC.